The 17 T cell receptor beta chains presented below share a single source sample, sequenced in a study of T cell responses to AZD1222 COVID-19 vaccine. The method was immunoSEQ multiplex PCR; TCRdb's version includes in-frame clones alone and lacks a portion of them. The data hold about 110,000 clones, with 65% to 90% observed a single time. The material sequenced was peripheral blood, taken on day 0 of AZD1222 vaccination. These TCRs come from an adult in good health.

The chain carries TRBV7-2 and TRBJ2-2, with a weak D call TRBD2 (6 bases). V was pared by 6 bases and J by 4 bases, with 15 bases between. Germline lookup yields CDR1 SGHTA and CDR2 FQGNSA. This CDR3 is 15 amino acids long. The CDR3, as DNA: TGTGCCAGCAGGTACCCGGGACTGTTCACCGGGGAGCTGTTTTTT. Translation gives CASRYPGLFTGELFF.

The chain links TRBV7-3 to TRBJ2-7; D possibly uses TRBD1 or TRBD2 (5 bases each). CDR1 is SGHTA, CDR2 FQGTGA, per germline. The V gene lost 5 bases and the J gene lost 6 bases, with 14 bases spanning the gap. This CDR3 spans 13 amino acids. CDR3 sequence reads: CASSRRGVSEQYF. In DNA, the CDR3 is TGTGCCAGCAGCCGTAGAGGGGTGAGCGAGCAGTACTTC. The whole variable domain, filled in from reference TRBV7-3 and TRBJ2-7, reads GAGVSQTPSNKVTEKGKYVELRCDPISGHTALYWYRQSLGQGPEFLIYFQGTGAADDSGLPNDRFFAVRPEGSVSTLKIQRTERGDSAVYLCASSRRGVSEQYFGPGTRLTVT.

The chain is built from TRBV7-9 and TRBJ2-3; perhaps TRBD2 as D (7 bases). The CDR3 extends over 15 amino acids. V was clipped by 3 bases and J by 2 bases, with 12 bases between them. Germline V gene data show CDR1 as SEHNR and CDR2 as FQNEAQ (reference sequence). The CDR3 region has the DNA TGTGCCAGCAGCTTCGGGGGGCCGGTCACAGATACGCAGTATTTT. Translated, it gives CASSFGGPVTDTQYF.

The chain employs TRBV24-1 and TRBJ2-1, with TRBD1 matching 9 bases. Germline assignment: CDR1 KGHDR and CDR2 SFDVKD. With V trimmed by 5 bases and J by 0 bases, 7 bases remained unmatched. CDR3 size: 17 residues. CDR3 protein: CATSGGGTGSSYNEQFF. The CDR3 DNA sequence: TGTGCCACCAGTGGGGGGGGGACAGGGAGCTCCTACAATGAGCAGTTCTTC.

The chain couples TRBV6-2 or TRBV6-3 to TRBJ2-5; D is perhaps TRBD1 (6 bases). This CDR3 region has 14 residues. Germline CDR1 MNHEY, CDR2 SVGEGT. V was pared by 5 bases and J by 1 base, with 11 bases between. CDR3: CASSTTGPQETQYF. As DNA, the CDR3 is TGTGCCAGCAGTACCACAGGGCCCCAAGAGACCCAGTACTTC.

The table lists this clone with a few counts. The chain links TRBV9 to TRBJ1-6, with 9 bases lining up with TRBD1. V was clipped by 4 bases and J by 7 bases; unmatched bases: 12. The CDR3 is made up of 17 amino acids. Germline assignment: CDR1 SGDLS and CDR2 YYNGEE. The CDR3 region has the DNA TGTGCCAGCAGCCCCCGGACAGGGGCCGGAGGAAATTCACCCCTCCACTTT. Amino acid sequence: CASSPRTGAGGNSPLHF.

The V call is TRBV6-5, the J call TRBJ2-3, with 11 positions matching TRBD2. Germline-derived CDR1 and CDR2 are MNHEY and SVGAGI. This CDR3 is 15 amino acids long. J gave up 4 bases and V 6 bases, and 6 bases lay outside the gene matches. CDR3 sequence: CASSKLAGEADTQYF. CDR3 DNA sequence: TGTGCCAGCAGCAAACTAGCGGGAGAGGCAGATACGCAGTATTTT.

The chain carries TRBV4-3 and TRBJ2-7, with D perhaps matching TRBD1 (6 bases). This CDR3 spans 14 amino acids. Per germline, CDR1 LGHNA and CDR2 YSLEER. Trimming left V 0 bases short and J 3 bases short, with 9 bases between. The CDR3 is CASSQDLRGYEQYF. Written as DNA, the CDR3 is TGCGCCAGCAGCCAAGATCTCAGGGGCTACGAGCAGTACTTC.

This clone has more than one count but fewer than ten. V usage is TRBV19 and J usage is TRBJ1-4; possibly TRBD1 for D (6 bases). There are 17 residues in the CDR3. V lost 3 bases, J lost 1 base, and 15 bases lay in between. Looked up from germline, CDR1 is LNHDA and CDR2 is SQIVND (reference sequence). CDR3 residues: CASSITSRGVTNEKLFF. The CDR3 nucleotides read TGTGCCAGTAGTATTACGAGCAGGGGAGTAACTAATGAAAAACTGTTTTTT.

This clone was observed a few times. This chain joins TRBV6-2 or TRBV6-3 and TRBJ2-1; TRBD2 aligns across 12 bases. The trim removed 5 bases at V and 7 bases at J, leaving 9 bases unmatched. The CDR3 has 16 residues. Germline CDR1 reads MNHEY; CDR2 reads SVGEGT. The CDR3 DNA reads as TGTGCCAGCAGTACCTCGACTAGCGGGAGTAAGAATGAGCAGTTCTTC. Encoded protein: CASSTSTSGSKNEQFF.

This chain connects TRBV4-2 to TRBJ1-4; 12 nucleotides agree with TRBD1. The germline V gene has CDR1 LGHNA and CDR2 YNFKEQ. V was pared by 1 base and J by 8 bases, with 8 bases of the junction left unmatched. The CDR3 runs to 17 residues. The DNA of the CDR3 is TGTGCCAGCAGCCAAGGTGGGACAGGGGGCGGTGGGGAAAAACTGTTTTTT. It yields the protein CASSQGGTGGGGEKLFF.

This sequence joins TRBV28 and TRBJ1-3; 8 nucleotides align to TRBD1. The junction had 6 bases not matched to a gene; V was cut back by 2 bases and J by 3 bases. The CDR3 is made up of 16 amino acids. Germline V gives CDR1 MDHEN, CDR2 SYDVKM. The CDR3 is CASSLPRTGIGNTIYF. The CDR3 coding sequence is TGTGCCAGCAGTTTACCCCGGACAGGGATTGGAAACACCATATATTTT.

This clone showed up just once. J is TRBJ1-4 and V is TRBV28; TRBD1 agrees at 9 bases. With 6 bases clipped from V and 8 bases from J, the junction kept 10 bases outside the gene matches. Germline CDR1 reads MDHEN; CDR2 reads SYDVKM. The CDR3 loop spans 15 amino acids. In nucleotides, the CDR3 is TGTGCCAGCAGCCCCGCCGGGACAGGGAAAGAAAAACTGTTTTTT. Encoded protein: CASSPAGTGKEKLFF.

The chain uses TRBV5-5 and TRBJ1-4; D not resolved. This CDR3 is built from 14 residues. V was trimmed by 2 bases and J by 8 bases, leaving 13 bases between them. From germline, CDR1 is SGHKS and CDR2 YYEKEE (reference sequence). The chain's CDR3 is CASSLLSKPEKLFF. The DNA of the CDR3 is TGTGCCAGCAGCTTATTGTCGAAACCCGAAAAACTGTTTTTT.

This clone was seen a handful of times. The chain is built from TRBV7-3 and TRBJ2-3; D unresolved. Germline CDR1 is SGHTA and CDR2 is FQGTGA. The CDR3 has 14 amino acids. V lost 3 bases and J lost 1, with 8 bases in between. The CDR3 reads CASSLDAGTDTQYF. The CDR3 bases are TGTGCCAGCAGCTTGGACGCGGGCACAGATACGCAGTATTTT.

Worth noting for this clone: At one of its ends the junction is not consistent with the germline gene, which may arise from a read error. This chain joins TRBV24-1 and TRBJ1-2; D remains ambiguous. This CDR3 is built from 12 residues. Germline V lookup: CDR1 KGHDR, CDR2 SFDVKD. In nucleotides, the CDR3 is TGTGCCACCAGTGATGGCGGCTATCGCTACACCTTC. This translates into CATSDGGYRYTF.

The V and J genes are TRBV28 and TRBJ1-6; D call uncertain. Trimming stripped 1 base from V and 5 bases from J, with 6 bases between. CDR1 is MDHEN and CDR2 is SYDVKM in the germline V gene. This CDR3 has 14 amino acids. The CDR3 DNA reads TGTGCCAGCAGTTTATTCAGTGATAATTCACCCCTCCACTTT. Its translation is CASSLFSDNSPLHF.